This TCR beta chain was profiled in a study of shared clonotypes between healthy human individuals. As for the study in general: Each donor contributed plates that comprised three CD4 naive, three CD4 memory, two CD8 naive and one CD8 memory. Whole-study findings and limits: The authors expected sequencing depth to affect clonotype sharing among donors. Generation of non-shared clonotypes was less probable than generation of clonotypes shared by all four donors.

In this sample, this clone turned up once. Its antigen is not known. Germline CDR1 and CDR2: LNHDA and SQIVND (reference sequence). The ends were cut back, 6 bases at V and 9 bases at J, with 9 bases in the middle. The CDR3 is 11 residues long. Libraries were prepared by immunoSEQ multiplex PCR; TCRdb keeps only in-frame clonotypes and omits some of them. Here the sample spans about 2 million clones, 95% being singletons. The origin of this receptor is a young man in good health. The chain joins TRBV19 to TRBJ1-3; no clear D. Material for sequencing was naive CD4+ T cells sorted from blood. Subset described: CD45RA+ positively selected. This CDR3 is CASRLGFTIYF. CDR3 bases: TGTGCCAGTAGACTAGGATTCACCATATATTTT. Full variable domain (outside the CDR3, taken from reference TRBV19 and TRBJ1-3): DGGITQSPKYLFRKEGQNVTLSCEQNLNHDAMYWYRQDPGQGLRLIYYSQIVNDFQKGDIAEGYSVSREKKESFPLTVTSAQKNPTAFYLCASRLGFTIYFGEGSWLTVV.